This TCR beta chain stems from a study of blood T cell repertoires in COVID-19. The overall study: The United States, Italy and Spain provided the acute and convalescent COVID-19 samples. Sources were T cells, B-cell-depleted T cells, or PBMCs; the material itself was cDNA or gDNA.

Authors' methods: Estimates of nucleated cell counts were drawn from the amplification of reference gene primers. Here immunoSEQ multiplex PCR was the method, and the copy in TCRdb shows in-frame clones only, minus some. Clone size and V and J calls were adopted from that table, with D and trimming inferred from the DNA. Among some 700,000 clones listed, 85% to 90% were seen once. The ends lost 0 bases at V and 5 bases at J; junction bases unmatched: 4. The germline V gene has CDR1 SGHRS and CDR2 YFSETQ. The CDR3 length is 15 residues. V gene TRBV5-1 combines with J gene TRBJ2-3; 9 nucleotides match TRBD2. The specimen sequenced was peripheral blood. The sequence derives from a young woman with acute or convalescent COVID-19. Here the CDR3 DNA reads TGCGCCAGCAGCTTGGCCGGGACTAGCCTAGATACGCAGTATTTT. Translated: CASSLAGTSLDTQYF. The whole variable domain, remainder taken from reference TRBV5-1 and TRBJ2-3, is KAGVTQTPRYLIKTRGQQVTLSCSPISGHRSVSWYQQTPGQGLQFLFEYFSETQRNKGNFPGRFSGRQFSNSRSEMNVSTLELGDSALYLCASSLAGTSLDTQYFGPGTRLTVL.